The 16 T cell receptor beta chains below all came from one sample that was sequenced in a study of blood T cell repertoires in COVID-19. Measured with immunoSEQ multiplex PCR; TCRdb has only the in-frame clones, and not every one. The table shows 25,000 to 30,000 clones, with around 85% occurring only once. The sample taken for sequencing was peripheral blood. These receptors were obtained from a man aged 45-60 years with active or convalescent COVID-19.

This clone was picked up one time. The V call is TRBV2, the J call TRBJ2-7; 7 bases fit TRBD1. Germline trimming cut 6 bases from V and 3 bases from J; bases unmatched to any gene: 8. This CDR3 has 14 amino acids. Per the germline V gene, CDR1 is SNHLY and CDR2 is FYNNEI. The CDR3 DNA sequence: TGTGCCAGCAGGGATATGGGACAGAACTACGAGCAGTACTTC. Protein sequence: CASRDMGQNYEQYF.

V gene TRBV29-1 combines with J gene TRBJ2-7; TRBD1 matches 7 bases. CDR3 length: 13 amino acids. The trim removed 6 bases at V and 3 bases at J, leaving 8 bases unmatched. Germline V gene data show CDR1 as SQVTM and CDR2 as ANQGSEA. The DNA for the CDR3 is TGCAGCGTCATAACAGGGGTATTCTACGAGCAGTACTTC. This encodes CSVITGVFYEQYF.

The sample holds one count of this clone. This rearrangement joins TRBV5-6 to TRBJ2-7, with D unclear. This CDR3 is 14 amino acids long. Germline CDR1 and CDR2: SGHDT and YYEEEE. Between the trimmed V and J ends, which lost 4 bases and 2 bases, there was a span of 13 bases. Here the CDR3 reads CASSPPQAAYEQYF. As DNA, the CDR3 is TGTGCCAGCAGCCCCCCGCAGGCTGCCTACGAGCAGTACTTC.

The V and J genes are TRBV5-4 and TRBJ2-7, with 7 bases fitting TRBD2. The CDR3 is 14 amino acids. The junction had 4 bases not matched to a gene; V was cut back by 1 base and J by 3 bases. Germline V lookup: CDR1 SGHNT, CDR2 YYREEE (reference sequence). The CDR3 nucleotides are TGTGCCAGCAGCTTGAGAGGACTAGACTACGAGCAGTACTTC. Amino acid sequence: CASSLRGLDYEQYF.

The chain joins TRBV5-4 to TRBJ1-3; possibly TRBD1 for D (5 bases). Trimming took 0 bases from V and 3 from J, leaving 16 bases between them. This CDR3 is built from 17 residues. The germline V gene encodes CDR1 SGHNT and CDR2 YYREEE (reference sequence). CDR3 sequence reads: CASSLGGRVGFGNTIYF. CDR3 nucleotides: TGTGCCAGCAGCTTGGGGGGCAGGGTCGGCTTTGGAAACACCATATATTTT.

This clone was counted between two and nine times. In the same sample, other DNA sequences code for this CDR3. The chain couples TRBV28 to TRBJ2-7, with TRBD2 matching over 9 bases. The CDR3 consists of 15 residues. With 6 bases clipped from V and 3 bases from J, the junction kept 9 bases outside the gene matches. Germline V lookup: CDR1 MDHEN, CDR2 SYDVKM. This chain's CDR3 is CASRGRGGRGYEQYF. The CDR3 DNA reads as TGTGCCAGCAGGGGGCGGGGGGGCCGAGGCTACGAGCAGTACTTC.

This clone was observed a handful of times. The V and J genes are TRBV11-3 and TRBJ2-7, with 8 bases identical to TRBD1. The CDR3 has 14 residues. CDR1 is SGHNT and CDR2 is YENEEA in the germline V gene. J gave up 0 bases and V 5 bases, and 3 bases lay outside the gene matches. The CDR3 DNA sequence: TGTGCCAGCAGCACCGGACAGGGCTCCTACGAGCAGTACTTC. Protein sequence: CASSTGQGSYEQYF. Based on the CDR3 plus reference TRBV11-3 and TRBJ2-7, the full variable domain is EAGVVQSPRYKIIEKKQPVAFWCNPISGHNTLYWYLQNLGQGPELLIRYENEEAVDDSQLPKDRFSAERLKGVDSTLKIQPAELGDSAVYLCASSTGQGSYEQYFGPGTRLTVT.

This clone turned up a few times. V is TRBV18 and J is TRBJ2-7, with D unresolved. V dropped 4 bases and J dropped 5 bases, with 6 bases sitting between them. CDR3 size: 11 residues. CDR1 KGHSH and CDR2 LQKENI come from the germline V gene. CDR3 sequence: CASSLADEQYF. The CDR3 DNA reads as TGTGCCAGCTCACTAGCCGACGAGCAGTACTTC.

CDR3 nucleotides: TGTGCCAGCAGACTAGAGGCTGGTGAAAATGAGCAGTTCTTC. It codes for CASRLEAGENEQFF. J is TRBJ2-1 and V is TRBV11-2, with D maybe TRBD2 (5 bases). Per germline, CDR1 SGHAT and CDR2 FQNNGV. Trimming stripped 6 bases from V and 7 bases from J, with 16 bases between. The CDR3 is 14 residues long.

The count of this clone is one. The chain is built from TRBV7-2 and TRBJ1-2, with D possibly TRBD1 on 5 matching bases. CDR3 size: 13 residues. The germline gives CDR1 SGHTA, CDR2 FQGNSA. Between the trimmed V and J ends, which lost 3 bases and 4 bases, there was a span of 9 bases. CDR3 region: CASSFAGPYGYTF. Written as DNA, the CDR3 is TGTGCCAGCAGCTTTGCAGGGCCCTATGGCTACACCTTC.

The gene calls are TRBV29-1 and TRBJ1-4; D may be TRBD1 (6 bases). Germline V gene sequence: CDR1 SQVTM, CDR2 ANQGSEA. With 4 bases removed from V and 8 bases from J, the gap between germline ends came to 14 bases. This CDR3 is 13 amino acids long. The CDR3 DNA is TGCAGCGTTGTCTTGGGGGCAGGGGAAAAACTGTTTTTT. Protein sequence: CSVVLGAGEKLFF.

The chain combines TRBV24-1 with TRBJ1-5, with TRBD1 identical over 9 bases. Germline lookup yields CDR1 KGHDR and CDR2 SFDVKD. CDR3 size: 15 residues. V dropped 5 bases and J dropped 4; count of bases not matched to a gene: 5. The CDR3 coding sequence is TGTGCCACCAGTGGGGGGGACAGGGCTAATCAGCCCCAGCATTTT. Protein: CATSGGDRANQPQHF.

This clone was seen only a few times. The chain uses TRBV7-3 and TRBJ1-2; 9 bases map to TRBD1. V was pared by 5 bases and J by 6 bases, with 4 bases of the junction left unmatched. The CDR3 has 13 amino acids. Per the germline V gene, CDR1 is SGHTA and CDR2 is FQGTGA. CDR3 DNA: TGTGCCAGCAGCCTCCGGGACAGGGATGGCTACACCTTC. Amino acids: CASSLRDRDGYTF.

Only one count was recorded for this clone. Within the sample, other DNA sequences also encode this same CDR3. This rearrangement joins TRBV20-1 to TRBJ2-1; 14 nucleotides line up with TRBD2. Germline CDR1 and CDR2: DFQATT and SNEGSKA (reference sequence). This CDR3 spans 15 amino acids. Trimming at V came to 3 bases and at J to 5 bases, leaving 3 bases not matched to a gene. The CDR3 DNA reads as TGCAGTGCTAGTGCGGGACTAGCGGGAGACAATGAGCAGTTCTTC. Its protein product is CSASAGLAGDNEQFF.

The chain employs TRBV9 and TRBJ2-2, with D unclear. The V end was cut by 1 base, the J end by 0 bases, with 10 bases between. The CDR3 runs to 16 residues. Germline CDR1 SGDLS, CDR2 YYNGEE. CDR3 coding DNA: TGTGCCAGCAGCGTACGGGTTCCCACGAACACCGGGGAGCTGTTTTTT. Translated, it gives CASSVRVPTNTGELFF. Drawing the rest from reference TRBV9 and TRBJ2-2, the complete variable domain is DSGVTQTPKHLITATGQRVTLRCSPRSGDLSVYWYQQSLDQGLQFLIQYYNGEERAKGNILERFSAQQFPDLHSELNLSSLELGDSALYFCASSVRVPTNTGELFFGEGSRLTVL.

This clone has just a few counts. The gene calls are TRBV5-1 and TRBJ2-1, with a tentative D call TRBD1 (5 bases). Trimming removed 4 bases from V and 9 bases from J, with 14 bases in between. The CDR3 sequence is 13 residues long. From germline, CDR1 is SGHRS and CDR2 YFSETQ. The CDR3 spells CASSTQGSGEQFF. The CDR3 bases are TGCGCCAGCAGCACCCAGGGTTCCGGTGAGCAGTTCTTC.